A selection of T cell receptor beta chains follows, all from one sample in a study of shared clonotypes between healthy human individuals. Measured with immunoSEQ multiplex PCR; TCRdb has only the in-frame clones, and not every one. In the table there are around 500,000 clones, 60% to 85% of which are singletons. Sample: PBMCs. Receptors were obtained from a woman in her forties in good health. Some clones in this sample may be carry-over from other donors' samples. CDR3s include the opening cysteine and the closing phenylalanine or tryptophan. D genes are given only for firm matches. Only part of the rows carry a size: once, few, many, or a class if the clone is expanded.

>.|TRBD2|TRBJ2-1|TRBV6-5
TGTGCCAGCAGAGATCTAGCGGGAGGGTACCATGGGCAGTTCTTC
CASRDLAGGYHGQFF
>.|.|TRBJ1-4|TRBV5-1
TGCGCCAGCAGCACGGACCGAGTTAATGAAAAACTGTTTTTT
CASSTDRVNEKLFF
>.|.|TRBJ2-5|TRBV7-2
TGTGCCAGCAGCCGTAAGGGGGGGACCCAGTACTTC
CASSRKGGTQYF
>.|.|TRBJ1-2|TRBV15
TGTGCCACCAGCAGAGAAGGATCAGGCGTGTATGGCTACACCTTC
CATSREGSGVYGYTF
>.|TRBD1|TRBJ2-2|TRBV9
TGTGCCAGCGGGACAGGGGGGACCGGGGAGCTGTTTTTT
CASGTGGTGELFF
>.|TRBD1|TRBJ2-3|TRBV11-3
TGTGCCAGCAGCCCCCCCGGGACAGGGAATACAGATACGCAGTATTTT
CASSPPGTGNTDTQYF
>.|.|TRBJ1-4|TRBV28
TGTGCCAGCAGCCCCGGCCACAGCCATGAAAAACTGTTTTTT
CASSPGHSHEKLFF
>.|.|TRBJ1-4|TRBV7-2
TGTGCCAGCAGCTTAGGGGGGATAGCTAGTGAAAAACTGTTTTTT
CASSLGGIASEKLFF
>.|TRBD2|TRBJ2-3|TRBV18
TGTGCCAGCTCACCCTTAGCGGGAGGGCGAGGCACAGATACGCAGTATTTT
CASSPLAGGRGTDTQYF
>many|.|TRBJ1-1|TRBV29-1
TGCAGCGTTGTAGGCAGAGAAGCTTTCTTT
CSVVGREAFF
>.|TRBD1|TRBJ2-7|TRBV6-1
TGTGCCAGCAGGGGGGCCGGGACAGGCTACGAGCAGTACTTC
CASRGAGTGYEQYF
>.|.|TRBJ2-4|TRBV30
TGTGCCTGGAGTCCCCCCCCGGACATTCAGTACTTC
CAWSPPPDIQYF
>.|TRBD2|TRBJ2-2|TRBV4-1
TGCGCCAGCAGCCCCTCAAAGCTCATATGGCGGGAGGGGTTGGTGTCCGGGGAGCTGTTTTTT
CASSPSKLIWREGLVSGELFF
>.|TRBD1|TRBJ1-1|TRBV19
TGTGCCAGTAGGTCAGGGGGCAGGTGGTACACTGAAGCTTTCTTT
CASRSGGRWYTEAFF
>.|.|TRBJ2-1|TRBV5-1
TGCGCCAGCAGCTTGGAGGGGCGGGCCGTCTCCTACAATGAGCAGTTCTTC
CASSLEGRAVSYNEQFF
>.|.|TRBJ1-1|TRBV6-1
TGTGCCAGCACCTGGGGTGGGGGCACTGAAGCTTTCTTT
CASTWGGGTEAFF
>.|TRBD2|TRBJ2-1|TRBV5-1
TGCGCCAGCAGCCTGGGACTAGCGGTCAATGAGCAGTTCTTC
CASSLGLAVNEQFF
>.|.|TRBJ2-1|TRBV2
TGTGCCAGCAGTTCGGACCGATCCGAGCAGTTCTTC
CASSSDRSEQFF
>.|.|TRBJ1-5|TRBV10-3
TGTGCCATCAAAGGCTCAGGGGATCAGCCCCAGCATTTT
CAIKGSGDQPQHF
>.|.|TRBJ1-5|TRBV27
TGTGCCAGCAGTCATGGGCGGGATCAGCCCCAGCATTTT
CASSHGRDQPQHF
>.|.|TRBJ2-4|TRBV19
TGTGCCAGTAGTAGCGGGACAAACATTCAGTACTTC
CASSSGTNIQYF
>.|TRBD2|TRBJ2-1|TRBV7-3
TGTGCCAGCAGCTTAGGTGGGACTAGCGGCCAAATCAATGAGCAGTTCTTC
CASSLGGTSGQINEQFF
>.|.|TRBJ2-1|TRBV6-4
TGTGCCAGCAGTGACTGGCGGAATAACAATGAGCAGTTCTTC
CASSDWRNNNEQFF
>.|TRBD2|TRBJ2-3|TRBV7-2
TGTGCCAGCAGCCCCTTGCTAGCGGGATCGGATACGCAGTATTTT
CASSPLLAGSDTQYF
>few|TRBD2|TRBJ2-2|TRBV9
TGTGCCAGCAGCCCGCGCCCATCGACTAGCGGGGTGAACACCGGGGAGCTGTTTTTT
CASSPRPSTSGVNTGELFF
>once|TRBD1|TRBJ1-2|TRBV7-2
TGTGCCAGCAGTTACAGGGGTGATGGCTACACCTTC
CASSYRGDGYTF
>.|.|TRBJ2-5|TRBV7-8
TGTGCCAGCAGCTACAGGACCCAAGAGACCCAGTACTTC
CASSYRTQETQYF
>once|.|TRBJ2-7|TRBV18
TGTGCCAGCTCACCACCGTCGGTGCCCCAGCAGTACTTC
CASSPPSVPQQYF
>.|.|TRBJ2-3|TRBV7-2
TGTGCCAGCAGCCCTGTCACAGATACGCAGTATTTT
CASSPVTDTQYF
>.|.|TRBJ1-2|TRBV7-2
TGTGCCAGCAGCGTTAGCCAGCACTATGGCTACACCTTC
CASSVSQHYGYTF
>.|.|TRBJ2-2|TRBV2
TGTGCCAGCAGTGATAGGGGCCACGGGGAGCTGTTTTTT
CASSDRGHGELFF
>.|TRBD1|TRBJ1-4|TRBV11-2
TGTGCCAGCAGCTCCCGGGGGGGGACAGGGACTAATGAAAAACTGTTTTTT
CASSSRGGTGTNEKLFF
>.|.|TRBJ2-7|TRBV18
TGTGCCAGCTCACCAACGGTAGCCACCTACGAGCAGTACTTC
CASSPTVATYEQYF
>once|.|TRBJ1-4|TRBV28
TGTGCCAGCACCGAGGTGGTAGGAACTAATGAAAAACTGTTTTTT
CASTEVVGTNEKLFF
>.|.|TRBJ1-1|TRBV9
TGTGCCAGCAGCACTCTGAACACTGAAGCTTTCTTT
CASSTLNTEAFF
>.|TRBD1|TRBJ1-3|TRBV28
TGTGCCAGCAGCCTTACAGGGGGCGAAACCTACTCTGGAAACACCATATATTTT
CASSLTGGETYSGNTIYF
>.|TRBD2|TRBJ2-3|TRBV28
TGTGCCAGCAGTTCCCTCGGGACTAGCGGGAGTCGGATGAGTACGCAGTATTTT
CASSSLGTSGSRMSTQYF
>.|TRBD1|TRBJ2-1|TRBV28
TGTGCCAGCAGTTTCCTACCGGGACAGGGGCGAATTGAGCAGTTCTTC
CASSFLPGQGRIEQFF
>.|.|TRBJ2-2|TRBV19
TGTGCCAGTAGTATGAACGGCGCGAACACCGGGGAGCTGTTTTTT
CASSMNGANTGELFF
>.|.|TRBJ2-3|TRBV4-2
TGTGCCAGCAGCCACCCCTTAAGCACAGATACGCAGTATTTT
CASSHPLSTDTQYF